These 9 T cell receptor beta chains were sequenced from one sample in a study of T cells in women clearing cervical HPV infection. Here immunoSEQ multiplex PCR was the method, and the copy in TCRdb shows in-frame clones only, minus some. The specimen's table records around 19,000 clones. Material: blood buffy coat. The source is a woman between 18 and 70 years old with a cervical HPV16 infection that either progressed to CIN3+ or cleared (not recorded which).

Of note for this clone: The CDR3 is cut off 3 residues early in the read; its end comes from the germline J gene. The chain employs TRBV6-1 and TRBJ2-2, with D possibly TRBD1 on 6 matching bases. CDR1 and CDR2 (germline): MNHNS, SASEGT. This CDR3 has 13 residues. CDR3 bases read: TGTGCCAGCAGTGACAGGGCAGGGGAAAAG. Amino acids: CASSDRAGEK. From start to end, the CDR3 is CASSDRAGEKLFF.

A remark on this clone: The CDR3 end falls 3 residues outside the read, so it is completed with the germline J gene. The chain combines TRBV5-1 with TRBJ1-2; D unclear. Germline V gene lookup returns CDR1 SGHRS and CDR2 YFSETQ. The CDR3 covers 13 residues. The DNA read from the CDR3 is TGCGCCAGCAGCTTGGAAGTCGCAGTGCAC. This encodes CASSLEVAVH. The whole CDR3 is CASSLEVAVHYTF.

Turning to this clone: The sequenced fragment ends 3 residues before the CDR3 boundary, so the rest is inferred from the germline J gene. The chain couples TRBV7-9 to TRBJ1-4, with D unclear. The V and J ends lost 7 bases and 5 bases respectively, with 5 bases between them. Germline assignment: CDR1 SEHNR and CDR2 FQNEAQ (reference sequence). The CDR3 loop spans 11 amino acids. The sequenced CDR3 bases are TGTGCCAGCACCCAGAATGAAAAA. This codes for CASTQNEK. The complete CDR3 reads CASTQNEKLFF.

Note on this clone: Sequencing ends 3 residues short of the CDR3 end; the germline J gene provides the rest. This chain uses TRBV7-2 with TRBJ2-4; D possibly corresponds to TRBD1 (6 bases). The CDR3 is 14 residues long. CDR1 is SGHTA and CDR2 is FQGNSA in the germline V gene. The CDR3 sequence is CASSLGGRGYGQYF. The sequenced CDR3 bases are TGTGCCAGCAGCTTAGGGGGGCGAGGGTATGGT.

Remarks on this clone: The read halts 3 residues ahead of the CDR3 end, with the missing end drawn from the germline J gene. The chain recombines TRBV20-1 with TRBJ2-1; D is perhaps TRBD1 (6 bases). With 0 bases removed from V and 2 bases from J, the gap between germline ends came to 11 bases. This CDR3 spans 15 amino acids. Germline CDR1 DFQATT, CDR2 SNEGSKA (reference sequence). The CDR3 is CSARDLEGAYNEQFF. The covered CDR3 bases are TGCAGTGCTAGAGATCTTGAGGGGGCCTACAATGAG.

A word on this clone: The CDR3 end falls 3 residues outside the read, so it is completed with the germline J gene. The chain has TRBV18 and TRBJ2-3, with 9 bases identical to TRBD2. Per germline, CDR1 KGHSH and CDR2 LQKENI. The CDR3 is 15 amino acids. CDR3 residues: CASSPASGIGQTQYF. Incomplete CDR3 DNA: TGTGCCAGCTCACCGGCTAGCGGGATCGGCCAGACG.

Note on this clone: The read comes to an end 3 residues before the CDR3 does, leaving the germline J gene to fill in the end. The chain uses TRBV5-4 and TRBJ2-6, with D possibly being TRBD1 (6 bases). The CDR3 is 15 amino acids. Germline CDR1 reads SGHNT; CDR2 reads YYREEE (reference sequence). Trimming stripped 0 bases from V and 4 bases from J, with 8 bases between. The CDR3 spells CASSLEGDGANVLTF. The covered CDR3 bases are TGTGCCAGCAGCTTGGAGGGGGACGGGGCCAACGTC. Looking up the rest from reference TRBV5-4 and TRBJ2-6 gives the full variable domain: ETGVTQSPTHLIKTRGQQVTLRCSSQSGHNTVSWYQQALGQGPQFIFQYYREEENGRGNFPPRFSGLQFPNYSSELNVNALELDDSALYLCASSLEGDGANVLTFGAGSRLTVL.

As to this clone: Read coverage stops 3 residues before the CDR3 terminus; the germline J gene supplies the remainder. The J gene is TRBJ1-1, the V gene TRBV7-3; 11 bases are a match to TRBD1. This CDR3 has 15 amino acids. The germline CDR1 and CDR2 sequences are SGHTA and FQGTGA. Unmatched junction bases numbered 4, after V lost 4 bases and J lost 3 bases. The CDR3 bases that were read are TGTGCCAGCAGCTCTCTGGGACAGGGGGACACTGAA. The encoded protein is CASSSLGQGDTE. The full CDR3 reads CASSSLGQGDTEAFF.

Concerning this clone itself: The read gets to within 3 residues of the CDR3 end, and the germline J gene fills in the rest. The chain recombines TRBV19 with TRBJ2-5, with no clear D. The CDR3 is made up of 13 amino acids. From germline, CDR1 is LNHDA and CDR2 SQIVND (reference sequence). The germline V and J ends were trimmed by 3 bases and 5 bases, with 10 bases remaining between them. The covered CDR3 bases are TGTGCCAGTAGTATGGGCTTTAGGGAGACC. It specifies CASSMGFRET. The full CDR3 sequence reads CASSMGFRETQYF.